A single sample is the source of the 8 T cell receptor beta chains below, sequenced in a study of CD8 T cells in ankylosing spondylitis. TCRdb re-called the 5' RACE reads through MiXCR, storing one row per CDR3 protein. Here the sample spans fewer than 130,000 distinct CDR3 sequences, about 25% being singletons. The sample comprised synovial fluid, either unsorted or a sorted T cell fraction (not recorded which). These receptors came from a male donor with ankylosing spondylitis.

The CDR3 loop reads CASSIVLELGADTQYF. The CDR3 coding sequence is TGTGCCAGTAGTATAGTCTTGGAACTCGGCGCAGATACGCAGTATTTT. The rearrangement joins TRBV19 to TRBJ2-3, with D hard to call. The CDR3 totals 16 residues. Trimming took off 1 base at V and 4 bases at J, with 15 bases between the two ends. Per the germline V gene, CDR1 is LNHDA and CDR2 is SQIVND (reference sequence).

The J gene is TRBJ1-2, the V gene TRBV25-1, with D unresolved. This CDR3 has 14 residues. The V end lost 3 bases, the J end lost 7 bases, and 15 bases lay between the germline ends. Germline CDR1 is MGHDK and CDR2 is SYGVNS. CDR3 loop: CASSDLREGFGYTF. The CDR3 DNA sequence: TGTGCCAGCAGTGACTTAAGGGAGGGTTTTGGCTACACCTTC.

This clonotype came up a few times. A much larger clone lies one base from this, so it may be a read error. V usage is TRBV20-1 and J usage is TRBJ1-2; D is perhaps TRBD1 (5 bases). The CDR3 is 12 residues long. Germline assignment: CDR1 DFQATT and CDR2 SNEGSKA (reference sequence). The CDR3 reads CRVRTPNYGYTF. CDR3 coding DNA: TGCAGGGTCAGGACACCGAACTATGGCTACACCTTC.

CDR3 nucleotide sequence: TGTGCCAGCAGCTTCGCGGGTGGGACGTCGAGCACAGATACGCAGTATTTT. Protein product: CASSFAGGTSSTDTQYF. The rearrangement joins TRBV11-1 to TRBJ2-3; the D gene could be TRBD1 or TRBD2 (5 bases each). Germline CDR1 is SGHAT and CDR2 is FQDESV (reference sequence). The V and J ends lost 3 bases and 0 bases respectively, with 16 bases between them. This CDR3 spans 17 amino acids.

The chain recombines TRBV5-1 with TRBJ2-5, with D tentatively TRBD2 (6 bases). The V end lost 4 bases, the J end lost 2 bases, and 9 bases lay between the germline ends. The CDR3 runs to 13 residues. The germline V gene has CDR1 SGHRS and CDR2 YFSETQ. The CDR3 sequence is CASSPAGQETQYF. CDR3 coding DNA: TGCGCCAGCAGCCCTGCGGGGCAAGAGACCCAGTACTTC.

This clonotype was seen a few times. This chain links TRBV5-1 with TRBJ1-2; D possibly corresponds to TRBD1 (5 bases). V was trimmed by 1 base and J by 4 bases, leaving 17 bases between them. CDR1 and CDR2 (germline): SGHRS, YFSETQ. The length of the CDR3 is 16 residues. CDR3 loop: CASSLTEGLEGYGYTF. CDR3 in DNA: TGCGCCAGCAGCTTGACGGAGGGGTTGGAAGGCTATGGCTACACCTTC. Looking up the rest from reference TRBV5-1 and TRBJ1-2 gives the full variable domain: KAGVTQTPRYLIKTRGQQVTLSCSPISGHRSVSWYQQTPGQGLQFLFEYFSETQRNKGNFPGRFSGRQFSNSRSEMNVSTLELGDSALYLCASSLTEGLEGYGYTFGSGTRLTVV.

The V call is TRBV19, the J call TRBJ2-7; the D gene is possibly TRBD1 (6 bases). Germline loops: CDR1 LNHDA, CDR2 SQIVND (reference sequence). CDR3 length: 14 residues. The V and J ends lost 10 bases and 4 bases respectively, with 20 bases between them. The CDR3 loop reads CATRRTSGHYEQYF. CDR3 nucleotide sequence: TGTGCCACCAGGAGGACTTCGGGACATTACGAGCAGTACTTC. The full variable domain, rest sourced from reference TRBV19 and TRBJ2-7, is DGGITQSPKYLFRKEGQNVTLSCEQNLNHDAMYWYRQDPGQGLRLIYYSQIVNDFQKGDIAEGYSVSREKKESFPLTVTSAQKNPTAFYLCATRRTSGHYEQYFGPGTRLTVT.

This clonotype was seen ten or more times. This chain uses TRBV7-2 with TRBJ2-6, with 8 bases that match TRBD2. The CDR3 covers 17 residues. Germline V gene sequence: CDR1 SGHTA, CDR2 FQGNSA. V lost 3 bases, J lost 0 bases, and 4 bases stayed unmatched. This CDR3 is CASSFSGATSGANVLTF. In DNA, the CDR3 is TGTGCCAGCAGCTTTAGCGGGGCCACCTCTGGGGCCAACGTCCTGACTTTC.